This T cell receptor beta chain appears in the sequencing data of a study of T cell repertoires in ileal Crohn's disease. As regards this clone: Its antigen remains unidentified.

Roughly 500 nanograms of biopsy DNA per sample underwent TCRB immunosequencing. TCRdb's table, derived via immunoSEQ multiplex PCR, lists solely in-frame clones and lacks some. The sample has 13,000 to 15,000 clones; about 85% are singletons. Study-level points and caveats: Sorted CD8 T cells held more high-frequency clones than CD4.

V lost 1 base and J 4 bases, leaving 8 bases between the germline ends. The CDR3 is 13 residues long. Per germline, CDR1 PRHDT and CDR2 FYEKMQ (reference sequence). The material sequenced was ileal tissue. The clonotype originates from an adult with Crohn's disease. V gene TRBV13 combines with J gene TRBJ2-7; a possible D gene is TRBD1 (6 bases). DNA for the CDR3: TGTGCCAGCAGCTTAGAACAGGGATACGAGCAGTACTTC. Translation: CASSLEQGYEQYF.